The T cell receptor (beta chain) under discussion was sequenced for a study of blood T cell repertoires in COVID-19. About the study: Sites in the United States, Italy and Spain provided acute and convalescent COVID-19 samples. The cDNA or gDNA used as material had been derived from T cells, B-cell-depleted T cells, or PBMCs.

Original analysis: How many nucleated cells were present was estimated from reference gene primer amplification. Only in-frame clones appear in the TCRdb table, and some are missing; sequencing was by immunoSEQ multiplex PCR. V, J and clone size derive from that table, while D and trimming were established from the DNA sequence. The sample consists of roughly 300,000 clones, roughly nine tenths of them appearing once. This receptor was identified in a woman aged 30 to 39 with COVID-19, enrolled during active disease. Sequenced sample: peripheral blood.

CDR3: CASRASPFGAQHF. CDR3 bases: TGTGCCAGCAGGGCTTCACCCTTCGGGGCCCAGCATTTT. The chain couples TRBV2 to TRBJ1-5; no reliable D call. This CDR3 region has 13 residues. Germline lookup yields CDR1 SNHLY and CDR2 FYNNEI. V was shortened by 6 bases and J by 11 bases, with 17 bases between the two germline ends.